This T cell receptor (beta chain) was identified in a study of human T cells and chemical hapten exposure. Study-wide results and caveats: Counts of TCRs expanded at PT1 correlated positively with patch test score. Because all patients had alopecia, their immune responses might differ from healthy ones.

TCRdb re-derived calls from the RACE reads in MiXCR, one entry per CDR3 protein. The table lists roughly 52,000 distinct CDR3 sequences, just under 10% of them singletons. The germline V gene has CDR1 SGHTA and CDR2 FQGNSA. Trimming pared 0 bases from V and 5 bases from J, leaving 10 bases between. This CDR3 is 14 amino acids long. Stated time point: patch test 2, 6 weeks after DPC sensitization. Treatment given: therapeutic diphenylcyclopropenone sensitization with weekly scalp DPC. Researchers sampled blood before each patch test went on. This clonotype has ten or more counts. Antigen unknown. The source material was whole blood, sampled in connection with sensitization to the hapten diphenylcyclopropenone (DPC). The sequence derives from a woman aged 45-65 years with alopecia areata. Some clones in this sample may be carry-over from other donors' samples. The V call is TRBV7-2, the J call TRBJ2-5, with D possibly matching TRBD2 (5 bases). CDR3 coding DNA: TGTGCCAGCAGCTTAGCAGGCCCGGGGGAGACCCAGTACTTC. Its translation is CASSLAGPGETQYF.